The rows below give T cell receptor beta chains drawn from one sample of a study of CD8+CD57+ T cells in acquired aplastic anemia. TCRdb reprocessed the reads with MiXCR, giving one entry per CDR3 protein. The data hold 100,000 to 150,000 distinct CDR3 sequences, with around 48% observed a single time. The sequencing sample was made of sorted CD4+, CD8+, or CD8+CD57+ T cells (not recorded which) from PBMCs. Source of these receptors: a human donor in good health, serving as a control. Both conserved end residues are trimmed from each CDR3.

V gene	J gene	CDR3 protein
TRBV10-3	.	AISESGREGIQY
TRBV19	TRBJ1-2	ASSIEWGSYGYT
TRBV9	TRBJ2-7	ASSVGQYSYEQY
TRBV4-1	TRBJ1-5	ASSQDGPNQPQH
TRBV6-6	TRBJ1-1	ASSYSGTGVLNTEAF
TRBV12-3/TRBV12-4	TRBJ1-5	ASSPDIPVQPQH
TRBV7-6	TRBJ2-2	ASSLLPTGELF
TRBV7-9	TRBJ1-1	ASSKTGNSEAF
TRBV20-1	TRBJ2-1	SASNGSSYNEQF
TRBV4-3	TRBJ2-7	ASSQDPSGGANEQY
TRBV6-5	TRBJ1-2	ASSSEFDGGYT
TRBV20-1	TRBJ2-1	SARLRGWGQF
TRBV10-3	TRBJ1-6	AISAGTGSGSPLH
TRBV25-1	TRBJ2-3	ASSERDGAATDTQY
TRBV15	TRBJ1-5	ATSRDLYSNQPQH
TRBV29-1	TRBJ2-5	SVAGTSRAGGWNQETQY
TRBV11-1	TRBJ2-1	ASSGLAGGGQSYNEQF
TRBV15	TRBJ2-1	ATSRGRGWGGLNEQF
TRBV5-5	TRBJ1-2	ASSERWEEDGYT
TRBV4-1	TRBJ1-6	ASSYRWGASNSGPNSPLH
TRBV3-1	TRBJ2-1	ASSPVLSSGGDYNEQF
TRBV2	TRBJ2-7	ASSESPGTVYEQY
TRBV7-2	TRBJ2-5	ASSSPGGSETQY
TRBV29-1	TRBJ1-2	SVERQALEAPGYT
TRBV6-1	TRBJ2-3	ASSGETSTQY
TRBV29-1	TRBJ1-2	SVPRTGEYGCT
TRBV19	TRBJ2-7	ASSSTVSSYEQY
TRBV7-2	TRBJ1-1	ASSFGGNTEAF
TRBV15	TRBJ2-7	ATSRVGTVSYEQY
TRBV5-6	TRBJ2-7	ASSWGQSYEQY
TRBV7-2	TRBJ2-7	ASSLGLDRLNEQY
TRBV29-1	TRBJ2-7	SVAGTGSYEQY
TRBV10-1	TRBJ1-1	ASSESGQGTEAF
TRBV20-1	TRBJ2-5	SASQFSQGMETQY
TRBV5-1	TRBJ1-3	ASSPGTLGNTIY
TRBV27	TRBJ2-1	ASSLWGTSHSEQF
TRBV7-3	TRBJ2-7	ASSTDTYEQY
TRBV12-3/TRBV12-4	TRBJ2-1	ASSYSGGIDNEQF
TRBV5-6	TRBJ2-5	ASSLPGGNQETQY
TRBV6-1	TRBJ2-1	ASSGASGGVNEQF
TRBV7-3	TRBJ2-1	ASSLTASGGYNEQF
TRBV29-1	TRBJ2-5	SVRPRDGQETQY
TRBV3-1	TRBJ2-2	ASSQETRGGGELF
TRBV2	.	ASDRYRGETQY
TRBV2	TRBJ1-2	ASSWTGATYGYT
TRBV5-1	TRBJ2-3	ASTILAGSTDTQY